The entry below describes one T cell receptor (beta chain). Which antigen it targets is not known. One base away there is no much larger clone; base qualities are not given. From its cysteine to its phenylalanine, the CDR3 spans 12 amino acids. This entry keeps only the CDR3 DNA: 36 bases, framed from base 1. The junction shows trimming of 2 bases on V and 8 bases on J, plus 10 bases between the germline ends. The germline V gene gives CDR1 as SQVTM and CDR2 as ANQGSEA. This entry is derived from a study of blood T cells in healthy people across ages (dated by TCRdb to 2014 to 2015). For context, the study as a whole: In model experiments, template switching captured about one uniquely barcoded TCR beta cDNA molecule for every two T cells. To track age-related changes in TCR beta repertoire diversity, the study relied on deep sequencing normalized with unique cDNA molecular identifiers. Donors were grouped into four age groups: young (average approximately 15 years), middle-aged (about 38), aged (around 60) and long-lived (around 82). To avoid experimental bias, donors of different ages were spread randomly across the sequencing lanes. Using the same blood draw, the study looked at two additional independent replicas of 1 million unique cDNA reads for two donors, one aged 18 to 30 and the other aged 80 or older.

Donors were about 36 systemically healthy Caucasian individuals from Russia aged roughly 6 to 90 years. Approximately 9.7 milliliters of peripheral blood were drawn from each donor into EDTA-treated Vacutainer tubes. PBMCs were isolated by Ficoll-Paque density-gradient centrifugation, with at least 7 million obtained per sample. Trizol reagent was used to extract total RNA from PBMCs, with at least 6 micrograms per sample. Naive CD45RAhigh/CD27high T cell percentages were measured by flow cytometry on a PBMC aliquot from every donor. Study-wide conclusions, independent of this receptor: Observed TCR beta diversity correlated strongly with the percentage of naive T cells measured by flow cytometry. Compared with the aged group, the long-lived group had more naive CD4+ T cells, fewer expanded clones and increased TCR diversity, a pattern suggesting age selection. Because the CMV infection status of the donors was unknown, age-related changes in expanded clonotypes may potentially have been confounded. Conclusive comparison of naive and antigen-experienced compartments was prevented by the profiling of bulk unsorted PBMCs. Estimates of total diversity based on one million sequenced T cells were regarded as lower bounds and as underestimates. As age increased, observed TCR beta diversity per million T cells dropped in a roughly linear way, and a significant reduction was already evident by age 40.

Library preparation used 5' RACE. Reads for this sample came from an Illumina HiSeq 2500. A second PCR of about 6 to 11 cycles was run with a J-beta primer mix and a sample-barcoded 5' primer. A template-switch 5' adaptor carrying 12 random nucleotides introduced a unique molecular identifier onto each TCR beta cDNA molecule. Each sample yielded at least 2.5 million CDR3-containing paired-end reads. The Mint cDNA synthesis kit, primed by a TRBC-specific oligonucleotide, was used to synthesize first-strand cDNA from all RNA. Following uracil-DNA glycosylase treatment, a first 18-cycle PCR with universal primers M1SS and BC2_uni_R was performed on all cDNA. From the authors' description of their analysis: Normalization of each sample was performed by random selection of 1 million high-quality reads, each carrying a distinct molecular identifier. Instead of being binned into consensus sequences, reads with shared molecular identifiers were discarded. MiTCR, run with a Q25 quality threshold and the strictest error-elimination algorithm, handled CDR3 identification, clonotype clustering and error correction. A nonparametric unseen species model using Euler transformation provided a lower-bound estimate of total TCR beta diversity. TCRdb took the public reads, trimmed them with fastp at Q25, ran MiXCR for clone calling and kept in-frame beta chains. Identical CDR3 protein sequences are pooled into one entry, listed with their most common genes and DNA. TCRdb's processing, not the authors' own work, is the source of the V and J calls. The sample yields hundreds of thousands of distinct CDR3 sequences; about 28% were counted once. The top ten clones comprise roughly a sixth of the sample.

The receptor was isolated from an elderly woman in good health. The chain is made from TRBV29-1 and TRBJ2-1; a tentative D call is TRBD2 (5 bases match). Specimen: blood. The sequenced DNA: TGCAGCGTTGAACGGGGTTACGATGAGCAGTTCTTC. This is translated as CSVERGYDEQFF.